Listed here are 27 T cell receptor beta chains from one sample, sequenced in a study of T-cell reconstitution after alpha-beta-depleted transplantation in children. A TCRbeta library incorporating unique molecular identifiers was prepared. TCRdb ran MiXCR on the PCR reads and lists one entry per CDR3 protein. This sample has 600,000 to 700,000 distinct CDR3 sequences, with about 15% found just once. This specimen was PBMCs from the stem cell graft donor, taken from the stem cell graft. These receptors were collected from a human donor who donated a stem cell graft to a child with acute myeloid leukemia.

In this sample, this clonotype turned up many times. The rearrangement links TRBV7-2 to TRBJ2-6; no clear D. V was clipped by 1 base and J by 2 bases, with 6 bases between them. Germline V CDR1 and CDR2: SGHTA, FQGNSA. The CDR3 is 15 amino acids. The CDR3 coding sequence is TGTGCCAGCAGCTTAGATCTTGCTGGGGCCAACGTCCTGACTTTC. Protein: CASSLDLAGANVLTF.

In this sample, this clonotype turned up a few times. The chain couples TRBV7-9 to TRBJ1-2, with TRBD1 as a possible D gene (5 bases). Germline values: CDR1 SEHNR, CDR2 FQNEAQ (reference sequence). V shed 5 bases and J shed 7 bases, with 20 bases lying between them. The length of the CDR3 is 15 residues. CDR3 nucleotide sequence: TGTGCCAGCAGCGCGACGGGGGGACCTGATGGTGGCTACACCTTC. Its protein is CASSATGGPDGGYTF.

This clonotype was seen at least ten times. The chain carries TRBV5-1 and TRBJ2-4; D is unclear. V was clipped by 0 bases and J by 6 bases, with 7 bases between them. The CDR3 totals 13 residues. Germline V lookup: CDR1 SGHRS, CDR2 YFSETQ. The CDR3: CASSLGWGNIQYF. Here the CDR3 DNA reads TGCGCCAGCAGCTTGGGCTGGGGAAACATTCAGTACTTC. Full variable domain (remainder filled in from reference TRBV5-1 and TRBJ2-4): KAGVTQTPRYLIKTRGQQVTLSCSPISGHRSVSWYQQTPGQGLQFLFEYFSETQRNKGNFPGRFSGRQFSNSRSEMNVSTLELGDSALYLCASSLGWGNIQYFGAGTRLSVL.

Many counts were recorded for this clonotype. The V call is TRBV12-3 or TRBV12-4, the J call TRBJ2-5; no reliable D call. The CDR3 runs 13 residues. V lost 0 bases, J lost 5 bases, and 7 bases lay in between. The CDR3 region is CASSLAGSETQYF. CDR3 bases: TGTGCCAGCAGTTTAGCGGGATCGGAGACCCAGTACTTC.

This rearrangement joins TRBV15 to TRBJ1-2, with D hard to call. Germline CDR1 reads LNHNV; CDR2 reads YYDKDF (reference sequence). The CDR3 runs to 14 residues. V was clipped by 2 bases and J by 4 bases, with 11 bases between them. CDR3 nucleotide sequence: TGTGCCACCAGCAGAAAGAGGGAATCCTATGGCTACACCTTC. Protein sequence: CATSRKRESYGYTF.

This sequence joins TRBV25-1 and TRBJ2-5, with 7 bases identical to TRBD2. The J segment lost 1 base and the V segment lost 5 bases, leaving 4 bases of the junction unmatched. Germline CDR1 reads MGHDK; CDR2 reads SYGVNS. The CDR3 totals 14 residues. In DNA form, the CDR3 reads TGTGCCAGCAGTTGGGGGGGGATCCAAGAGACCCAGTACTTC. Amino acids: CASSWGGIQETQYF.

The sample holds a few counts of this clonotype. The CDR3 loop reads CASSFGSLLEAFF. CDR3 DNA sequence: TGTGCCAGCAGCTTCGGCAGCCTACTTGAAGCTTTCTTT. This chain joins TRBV7-9 and TRBJ1-1; D ambiguous. The CDR3 totals 13 residues. Germline V gene data show CDR1 as SEHNR and CDR2 as FQNEAQ (reference sequence). Trimming cost V 3 bases and J 7 bases, with 12 bases left between them.

This clonotype has a count of ten or more. The V gene is TRBV20-1, the J gene TRBJ2-5; perhaps TRBD2 as D (7 bases). Trimming cost V 6 bases and J 4 bases, with 18 bases left between them. Germline loops: CDR1 DFQATT, CDR2 SNEGSKA (reference sequence). The CDR3 consists of 14 residues. This chain's CDR3 is CSARRGGLAETQYF. The CDR3 DNA reads as TGCAGTGCCCGGAGGGGGGGATTGGCAGAGACCCAGTACTTC.

The chain links TRBV7-2 to TRBJ1-1; D uncertain. This CDR3 spans 17 amino acids. Deletions cut 4 bases from V and 4 bases from J, with 22 bases between. Germline-derived CDR1 and CDR2 are SGHTA and FQGNSA. CDR3 residues: CASSSDRGHSMGTEAFF. For the CDR3, the DNA is TGTGCCAGCAGCTCCGACCGCGGCCACTCAATGGGCACTGAAGCTTTCTTT. The variable domain in full, completed from reference TRBV7-2 and TRBJ1-1, reads GAGVSQSPSNKVTEKGKDVELRCDPISGHTALYWYRQSLGQGLEFLIYFQGNSAPDKSGLPSDRFSAERTGGSVSTLTIQRTQQEDSAVYLCASSSDRGHSMGTEAFFGQGTRLTVV.

In its sample, this clonotype was seen many times. This rearrangement joins TRBV7-2 to TRBJ2-7; D remains unclear. The germline V and J ends were trimmed by 5 bases and 5 bases, with 7 bases remaining between them. Per germline, CDR1 SGHTA and CDR2 FQGNSA. The CDR3 extends over 11 amino acids. DNA of the CDR3: TGTGCCAGCAGCCCTTCCCACGAGCAGTACTTC. It is translated as CASSPSHEQYF. Full variable domain (outside the CDR3, taken from reference TRBV7-2 and TRBJ2-7): GAGVSQSPSNKVTEKGKDVELRCDPISGHTALYWYRQSLGQGLEFLIYFQGNSAPDKSGLPSDRFSAERTGGSVSTLTIQRTQQEDSAVYLCASSPSHEQYFGPGTRLTVT.

Ten or more counts support this clonotype. V is TRBV27 and J is TRBJ2-7; D gene ambiguous. Per the germline V gene, CDR1 is MNHEY and CDR2 is SMNVEV (reference sequence). This CDR3 has 13 amino acids. V gave up 4 bases and J gave up 2 bases, with 9 bases separating them. CDR3 sequence reads: CASSSSGPYEQYF. The CDR3 coding sequence is TGTGCCAGCAGTTCCTCTGGACCCTACGAGCAGTACTTC.

This clonotype appeared many times. V and J are TRBV29-1 and TRBJ2-3, with 8 bases matching TRBD1. The ends lost 1 base at V and 5 bases at J; junction bases unmatched: 5. Germline V gene data show CDR1 as SQVTM and CDR2 as ANQGSEA. This CDR3 spans 14 amino acids. CDR3 amino acids: CSVEGTGFEDTQYF. The CDR3 DNA reads TGCAGCGTTGAAGGGACAGGGTTTGAAGATACGCAGTATTTT.

In this sample, this clonotype turned up a few times. The CDR3 is CASTGKGGVYSPLHF. The CDR3 DNA follows: TGTGCCAGCACCGGTAAAGGGGGCGTTTATTCACCCCTCCACTTT. The chain has TRBV6-1 and TRBJ1-6, with 7 bases identical to TRBD1. This CDR3 region has 15 residues. V lost 7 bases and J lost 8; bases outside the gene matches: 11. From germline, CDR1 is MNHNS and CDR2 SASEGT.

The J gene is TRBJ2-5, the V gene TRBV4-2; TRBD2 matches at 10 bases. The CDR3 spans 15 residues. Per the germline V gene, CDR1 is LGHNA and CDR2 is YNFKEQ. J gave up 5 bases and V 3 bases, and 6 bases lay outside the gene matches. This CDR3 reads CASSQVGTSAETQYF. In nucleotides, the CDR3 is TGTGCCAGCAGCCAGGTCGGGACTAGCGCCGAGACCCAGTACTTC.

The chain joins TRBV11-2 to TRBJ2-7; D is unclear. CDR1 is SGHAT and CDR2 is FQNNGV in the germline V gene. V lost 5 bases to trimming and J lost 1 base, with 18 bases between them. The CDR3 runs to 16 residues. CDR3 residues: CASSPVGGYASYEQYF. The CDR3 DNA sequence: TGTGCCAGCAGCCCAGTCGGCGGATACGCTTCCTACGAGCAGTACTTC.

This clonotype was picked up many times. The chain combines TRBV27 with TRBJ1-5, with D unresolved. Germline V CDR1 and CDR2: MNHEY, SMNVEV (reference sequence). Trimming cost V 6 bases and J 3 bases, with 21 bases left between them. The CDR3 has 17 residues. CDR3 sequence (DNA): TGTGCCAGCAGCCCAAGACCGCTAGACCATAACAATCAGCCCCAGCATTTT. Protein product: CASSPRPLDHNNQPQHF.

This clonotype came up many times. The chain is built from TRBV7-2 and TRBJ2-3, with 10 bases aligning to TRBD1. The CDR3 length is 16 residues. V gave up 5 bases and J gave up 1 base; unmatched junction bases: 6. Germline lookup yields CDR1 SGHTA and CDR2 FQGNSA. The CDR3 spells CASSPDRGIGTDTQYF. The CDR3 DNA sequence: TGTGCCAGCAGCCCGGACAGGGGGATCGGCACAGATACGCAGTATTTT.

This clonotype has a handful of counts. The chain recombines TRBV5-1 with TRBJ1-6, with D possibly matching TRBD1 (6 bases). Per germline, CDR1 SGHRS and CDR2 YFSETQ. The CDR3 is 14 residues long. V lost 4 bases, J lost 7 bases, and 12 bases lay in between. The CDR3 here is CASSNEGGNSPLHF. The CDR3 coding sequence is TGCGCCAGCAGCAACGAGGGGGGGAATTCACCCCTCCACTTT. The full variable domain, rest sourced from reference TRBV5-1 and TRBJ1-6, is KAGVTQTPRYLIKTRGQQVTLSCSPISGHRSVSWYQQTPGQGLQFLFEYFSETQRNKGNFPGRFSGRQFSNSRSEMNVSTLELGDSALYLCASSNEGGNSPLHFGNGTRLTVT.

This clonotype appeared many times. The chain uses TRBV7-2 and TRBJ2-7, with D possibly being TRBD1 (8 bases). This CDR3 spans 14 amino acids. Germline lookup yields CDR1 SGHTA and CDR2 FQGNSA. With 5 bases removed from V and 5 bases from J, the gap between germline ends came to 16 bases. The CDR3 is CASSLGQAGDEQYF. The CDR3, as DNA: TGTGCCAGCAGCCTGGGACAGGCGGGGGACGAGCAGTACTTC. Full variable domain (outside the CDR3, taken from reference TRBV7-2 and TRBJ2-7): GAGVSQSPSNKVTEKGKDVELRCDPISGHTALYWYRQSLGQGLEFLIYFQGNSAPDKSGLPSDRFSAERTGGSVSTLTIQRTQQEDSAVYLCASSLGQAGDEQYFGPGTRLTVT.

V is TRBV2 and J is TRBJ1-5; D gene ambiguous. V lost 7 bases and J 4 bases, leaving 14 bases between the germline ends. Germline V gives CDR1 SNHLY, CDR2 FYNNEI. The CDR3 has 14 residues. Here the CDR3 DNA reads TGTGCCAGCATGATTGAGGTGGGAAATCAGCCCCAGCATTTT. Its protein product is CASMIEVGNQPQHF.

This clonotype came up a few times. The genes are TRBV6-5 and TRBJ1-3; no clear D. The CDR3 is made up of 13 amino acids. Trimming pared 2 bases from V and 0 bases from J, leaving 2 bases between. CDR1 is MNHEY, CDR2 SVGAGI, per germline. CDR3 protein: CASSYDSGNTIYF. As DNA, the CDR3 is TGTGCCAGCAGTTACGACTCTGGAAACACCATATATTTT.

This clonotype was recorded a few times. V and J are TRBV7-3 and TRBJ2-1; tentatively, D is TRBD1 (5 bases). Germline-derived CDR1 and CDR2 are SGHTA and FQGTGA. CDR3 size: 15 residues. V gave up 1 base and J gave up 6 bases, with 13 bases separating them. CDR3 sequence reads: CASSLIGAFGNEQFF. As DNA, the CDR3 is TGTGCCAGCAGCTTAATAGGGGCTTTTGGCAATGAGCAGTTCTTC.

Many counts were recorded for this clonotype. The chain couples TRBV20-1 to TRBJ2-5; 9 positions agree with TRBD1. This CDR3 comprises 13 residues. After removal of 4 bases from V and 5 bases from J, the junction contained 5 bases not matched to a gene. Germline CDR1 DFQATT, CDR2 SNEGSKA (reference sequence). The CDR3: CSAKGQGVETQYF. The CDR3 DNA reads as TGCAGTGCTAAGGGACAGGGTGTGGAGACCCAGTACTTC.

At least ten counts were recorded for this clonotype. V usage is TRBV7-3 and J usage is TRBJ2-2, with a weak D call TRBD2 (5 bases). The CDR3 contains 16 residues. Germline lookup yields CDR1 SGHTA and CDR2 FQGTGA. Trimming removed 1 base from V and 1 base from J, with 10 bases in between. The CDR3 coding sequence is TGTGCCAGCAGCTTAAACGCGGGCAGGAACACCGGGGAGCTGTTTTTT. This codes for CASSLNAGRNTGELFF.

This clonotype was counted ten times or more. J is TRBJ1-2 and V is TRBV20-1; 7 bases are a match to TRBD1. The CDR3 runs 14 residues. V gave up 5 bases and J gave up 4 bases; unmatched junction bases: 10. Germline loops: CDR1 DFQATT, CDR2 SNEGSKA (reference sequence). The chain's CDR3 is CSAQGGTETYGYTF. The CDR3 bases are TGCAGTGCTCAGGGGGGGACAGAGACCTATGGCTACACCTTC.

The CDR3 spells CASSSRGGGGNTEAFF. For the CDR3, the DNA is TGCGCCAGCAGCTCCAGGGGCGGAGGGGGAAACACTGAAGCTTTCTTT. The chain recombines TRBV5-1 with TRBJ1-1, with a weak D call TRBD1 (6 bases). The CDR3 has 16 amino acids. V lost 3 bases, J lost 2 bases, and 17 bases lay in between. Germline loops: CDR1 SGHRS, CDR2 YFSETQ. Supplemented by reference TRBV5-1 and TRBJ1-1, the full variable domain reads KAGVTQTPRYLIKTRGQQVTLSCSPISGHRSVSWYQQTPGQGLQFLFEYFSETQRNKGNFPGRFSGRQFSNSRSEMNVSTLELGDSALYLCASSSRGGGGNTEAFFGQGTRLTVV.

The genes are TRBV20-1 and TRBJ1-1; perhaps TRBD1 as D (5 bases). This CDR3 comprises 14 residues. The germline V gene has CDR1 DFQATT and CDR2 SNEGSKA (reference sequence). V shed 3 bases and J shed 3 bases, with 14 bases lying between them. The CDR3 DNA is TGCAGTGCTAGGGCGGCGAGAGGGGACACTGAAGCTTTCTTT. Its translation: CSARAARGDTEAFF.